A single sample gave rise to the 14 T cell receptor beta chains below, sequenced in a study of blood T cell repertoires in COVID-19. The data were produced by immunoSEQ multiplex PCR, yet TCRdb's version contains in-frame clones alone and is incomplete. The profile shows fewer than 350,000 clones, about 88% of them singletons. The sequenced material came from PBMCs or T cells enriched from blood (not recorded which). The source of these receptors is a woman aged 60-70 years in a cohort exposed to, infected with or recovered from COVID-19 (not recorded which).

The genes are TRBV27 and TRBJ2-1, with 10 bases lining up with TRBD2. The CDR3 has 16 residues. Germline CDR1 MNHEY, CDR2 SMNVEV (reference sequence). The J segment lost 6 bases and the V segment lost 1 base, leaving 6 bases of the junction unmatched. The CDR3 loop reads CASSLWASGSFNEQFF. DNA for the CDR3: TGTGCCAGCAGTTTATGGGCTAGCGGGAGTTTCAATGAGCAGTTCTTC.

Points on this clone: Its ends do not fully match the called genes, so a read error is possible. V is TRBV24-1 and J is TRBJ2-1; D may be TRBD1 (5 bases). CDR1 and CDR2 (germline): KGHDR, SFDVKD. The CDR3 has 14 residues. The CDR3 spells CATSDPKDKERTIF. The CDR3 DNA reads TGTGCCACCAGTGATCCCAAGGACAAGGAACGGACGATCTTC.

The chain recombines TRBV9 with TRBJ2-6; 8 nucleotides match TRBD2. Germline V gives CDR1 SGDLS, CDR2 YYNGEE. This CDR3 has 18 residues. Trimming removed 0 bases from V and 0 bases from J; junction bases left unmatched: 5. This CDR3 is CASSVVGSGVSGANVLTF. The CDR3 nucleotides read TGTGCCAGCAGCGTAGTGGGTAGCGGGGTCTCTGGGGCCAACGTCCTGACTTTC.

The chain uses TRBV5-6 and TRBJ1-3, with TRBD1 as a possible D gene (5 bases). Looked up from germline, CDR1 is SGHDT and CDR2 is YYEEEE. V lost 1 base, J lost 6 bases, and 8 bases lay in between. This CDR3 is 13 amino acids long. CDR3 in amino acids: CASSLTGVNTIYF. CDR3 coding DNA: TGTGCCAGCAGCTTGACGGGGGTAAACACCATATATTTT.

The CDR3 region has the DNA TGTGCCTGTCATAGAGGACAGGGGGCGTACGAGCAGTACTTC. Protein sequence: CACHRGQGAYEQYF. The rearrangement joins TRBV30 to TRBJ2-7; 11 bases align to TRBD1. The V and J ends lost 6 bases and 4 bases, in that order; junction bases with no gene match: 8. Germline CDR1 reads GTSNPN; CDR2 reads SVGIG (reference sequence). The CDR3 has 14 amino acids.

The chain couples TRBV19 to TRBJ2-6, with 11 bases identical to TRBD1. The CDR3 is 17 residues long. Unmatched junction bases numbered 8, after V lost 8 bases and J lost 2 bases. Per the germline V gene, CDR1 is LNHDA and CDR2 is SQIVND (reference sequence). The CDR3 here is CASQEGQGVAGANVLTF. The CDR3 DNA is TGTGCCAGTCAAGAGGGACAGGGGGTTGCTGGGGCCAACGTCCTGACTTTC. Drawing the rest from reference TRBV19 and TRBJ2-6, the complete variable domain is DGGITQSPKYLFRKEGQNVTLSCEQNLNHDAMYWYRQDPGQGLRLIYYSQIVNDFQKGDIAEGYSVSREKKESFPLTVTSAQKNPTAFYLCASQEGQGVAGANVLTFGAGSRLTVL.

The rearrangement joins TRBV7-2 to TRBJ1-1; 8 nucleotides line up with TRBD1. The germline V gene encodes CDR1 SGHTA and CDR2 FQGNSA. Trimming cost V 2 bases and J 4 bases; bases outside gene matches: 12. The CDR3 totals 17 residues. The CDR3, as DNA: TGTGCCAGCAGCTTAACGGACAGGGAGGTTAGGAGCACTGAAGCTTTCTTT. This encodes CASSLTDREVRSTEAFF. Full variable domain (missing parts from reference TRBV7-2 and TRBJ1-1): GAGVSQSPSNKVTEKGKDVELRCDPISGHTALYWYRQSLGQGLEFLIYFQGNSAPDKSGLPSDRFSAERTGGSVSTLTIQRTQQEDSAVYLCASSLTDREVRSTEAFFGQGTRLTVV.

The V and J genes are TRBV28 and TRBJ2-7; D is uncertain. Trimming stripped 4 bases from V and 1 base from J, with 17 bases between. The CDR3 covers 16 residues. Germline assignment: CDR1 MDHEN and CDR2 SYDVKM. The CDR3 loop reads CASSSPSAGSSYEQYF. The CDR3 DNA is TGTGCCAGCAGTTCTCCCAGCGCCGGGTCATCCTACGAGCAGTACTTC.

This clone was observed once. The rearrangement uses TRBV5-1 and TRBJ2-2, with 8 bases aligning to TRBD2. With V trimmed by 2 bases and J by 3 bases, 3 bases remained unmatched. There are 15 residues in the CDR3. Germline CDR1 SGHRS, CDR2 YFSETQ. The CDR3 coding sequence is TGCGCCAGCAGCTTAAGCGGGAGAGACACCGGGGAGCTGTTTTTT. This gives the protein CASSLSGRDTGELFF.

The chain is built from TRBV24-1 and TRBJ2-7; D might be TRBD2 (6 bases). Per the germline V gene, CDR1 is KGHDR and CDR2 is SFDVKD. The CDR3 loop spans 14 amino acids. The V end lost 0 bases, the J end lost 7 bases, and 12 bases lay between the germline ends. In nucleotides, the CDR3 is TGTGCCACCAGTGATTTGCAGGGACTTCCGGAGCAGTACTTC. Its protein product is CATSDLQGLPEQYF.

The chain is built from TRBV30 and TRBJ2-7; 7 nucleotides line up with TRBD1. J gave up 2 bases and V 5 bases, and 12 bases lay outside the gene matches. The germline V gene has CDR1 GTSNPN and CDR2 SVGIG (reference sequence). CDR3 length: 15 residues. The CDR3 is CAWAPNDRETYEQYF. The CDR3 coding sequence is TGTGCCTGGGCCCCAAATGACAGGGAGACCTACGAGCAGTACTTC.

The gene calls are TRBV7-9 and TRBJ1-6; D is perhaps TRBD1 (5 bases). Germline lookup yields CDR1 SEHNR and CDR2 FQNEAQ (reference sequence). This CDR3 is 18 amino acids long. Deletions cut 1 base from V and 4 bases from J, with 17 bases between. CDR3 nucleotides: TGTGCCAGCAGCTTAGATCCCGGGGGGTCCACTTATAATTCACCCCTCCACTTT. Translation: CASSLDPGGSTYNSPLHF.

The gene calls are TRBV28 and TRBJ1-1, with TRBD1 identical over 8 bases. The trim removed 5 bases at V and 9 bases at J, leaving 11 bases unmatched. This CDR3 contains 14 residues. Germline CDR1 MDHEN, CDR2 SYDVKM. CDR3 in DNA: TGTGCCAGCAGTACCGCGCAACAGGGGGGAAAAGCTTTCTTT. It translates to CASSTAQQGGKAFF.

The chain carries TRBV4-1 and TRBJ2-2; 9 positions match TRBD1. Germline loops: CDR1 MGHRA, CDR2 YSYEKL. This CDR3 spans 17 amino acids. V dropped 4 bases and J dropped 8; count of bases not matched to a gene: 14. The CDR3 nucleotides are TGCGCCAGCAGCCCCCCAACAGGGGGCGTCAAAGCGGGGGAGCTGTTTTTT. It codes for CASSPPTGGVKAGELFF.